A selection of T cell receptor beta chains follows, all from one sample in a study of cytomegalovirus exposure and HLA in healthy donors. Produced via immunoSEQ multiplex PCR; TCRdb's table is partial and in-frame only. This repertoire shows some 180,000 clones, approximately 85% found once; its top ten account for about 2%. The source material was PBMCs. The receptor set was obtained from a woman in her forties or fifties in good health and CMV-seronegative. Each CDR3 is given with its conserved first and last residue. Each record gives: CDR3 DNA, CDR3 protein, clone size, V gene, J gene, D gene. D genes are given only for firm matches. Rows may omit the clone size; those that give it use once, few, many or a size class.

cdr3_nt: TGCAGCGTTGAAGTTGCGACGGTTGGGACAGGGGGCCGGGAAGCTTTCTTT
cdr3_aa: CSVEVATVGTGGREAFF
clone_size: .
v_call: TRBV29-1
j_call: TRBJ1-1
d_call: TRBD1

cdr3_nt: TGTGCCAGCAGCTTAGTACAGGGGAGGACCCAGTACTTC
cdr3_aa: CASSLVQGRTQYF
clone_size: .
v_call: TRBV7-9
j_call: TRBJ2-5
d_call: TRBD1

cdr3_nt: TGTGCCAGCAGCTTAACTAGCGGGAACCGGGATACGCAGTATTTT
cdr3_aa: CASSLTSGNRDTQYF
clone_size: .
v_call: TRBV7-2
j_call: TRBJ2-3
d_call: TRBD2

cdr3_nt: TGTGCCAGCAGCCCGGGAGGGCAATTCGAAGAGCAGTACTTC
cdr3_aa: CASSPGGQFEEQYF
clone_size: .
v_call: TRBV27
j_call: TRBJ2-7
d_call: TRBD2

cdr3_nt: TGTGCCAGCAGTTTAGCGGGAGTCCGAACGCAGTATTTT
cdr3_aa: CASSLAGVRTQYF
clone_size: .
v_call: TRBV28
j_call: TRBJ2-3
d_call: TRBD2

cdr3_nt: TGTGCCAGCAGCTTCCAGCGGGAGAGGAGCCAGTACTTC
cdr3_aa: CASSFQRERSQYF
clone_size: once
v_call: TRBV7-2
j_call: TRBJ2-5
d_call: TRBD2

cdr3_nt: TGTGCCAGCAGCCAATTTTCAGGGATCGGTGGAAACACCATATATTTT
cdr3_aa: CASSQFSGIGGNTIYF
clone_size: .
v_call: TRBV16
j_call: TRBJ1-3
d_call: .

cdr3_nt: TGTGCCAGCAGCCAAATAGCGGGAGACACCGGGGAGCTGTTTTTT
cdr3_aa: CASSQIAGDTGELFF
clone_size: few
v_call: TRBV4-1
j_call: TRBJ2-2
d_call: TRBD2

cdr3_nt: TGTGCCAGCTCAAAAGACAGAGCTAACTATGGCTACACCTTC
cdr3_aa: CASSKDRANYGYTF
clone_size: .
v_call: TRBV18
j_call: TRBJ1-2
d_call: .

cdr3_nt: TGTGCCAGCAGTGAAGCTTCAGGCACGAACACCGGGGAGCTGTTTTTT
cdr3_aa: CASSEASGTNTGELFF
clone_size: .
v_call: TRBV2
j_call: TRBJ2-2
d_call: .

cdr3_nt: TGTGCCAGCAGTTTTTTCGGACAGGGGGCTTCCTACGAGCAGTACTTC
cdr3_aa: CASSFFGQGASYEQYF
clone_size: .
v_call: TRBV27
j_call: TRBJ2-7
d_call: TRBD1

cdr3_nt: TGTGCCAGCAGCCCCGGGGGGACTAGGGCATACGAGCAGTACTTC
cdr3_aa: CASSPGGTRAYEQYF
clone_size: .
v_call: TRBV28
j_call: TRBJ2-7
d_call: TRBD2

cdr3_nt: TGCGCCAGCATACCACTAGCGGGAGCTCCGGTCTCCTACAATGAGCAGTTCTTC
cdr3_aa: CASIPLAGAPVSYNEQFF
clone_size: .
v_call: TRBV5-1
j_call: TRBJ2-1
d_call: TRBD2

cdr3_nt: TGTGCCACCAGCAGAGATCCAGGGGGCGGAGGGACCCAGTACTTC
cdr3_aa: CATSRDPGGGGTQYF
clone_size: .
v_call: TRBV15
j_call: TRBJ2-5
d_call: TRBD1

cdr3_nt: TGTGCCACCCCAAGACTAGCGGGAGATATTGAGCAGTTCTTC
cdr3_aa: CATPRLAGDIEQFF
clone_size: .
v_call: TRBV7-9
j_call: TRBJ2-1
d_call: TRBD2

cdr3_nt: TGTGCCAGCTCACCTATGGGTAACCAGGAAGAGACCCAGTACTTC
cdr3_aa: CASSPMGNQEETQYF
clone_size: .
v_call: TRBV18
j_call: TRBJ2-5
d_call: .

cdr3_nt: TGTGCCAGCAGCCAAGTCCTTCGGGAGGGGGGGGAGCAGTTCTTC
cdr3_aa: CASSQVLREGGEQFF
clone_size: .
v_call: TRBV4-2
j_call: TRBJ2-1
d_call: TRBD2

cdr3_nt: TGTGCCAGCAGCGAATCCGCGCTAGCGGGGGTCGACAATGAGCAGTTCTTC
cdr3_aa: CASSESALAGVDNEQFF
clone_size: .
v_call: TRBV6-1
j_call: TRBJ2-1
d_call: TRBD2

cdr3_nt: TGTGCCAGCAGCCTTAGCGGGGGGAGCTCCTACAATGAGCAGTTCTTC
cdr3_aa: CASSLSGGSSYNEQFF
clone_size: .
v_call: TRBV9
j_call: TRBJ2-1
d_call: TRBD2

cdr3_nt: TGTGCCAGCAGCCAAAGGACTAGCGCCTACAATGAGCAGTTCTTC
cdr3_aa: CASSQRTSAYNEQFF
clone_size: .
v_call: TRBV11-1
j_call: TRBJ2-1
d_call: TRBD2

cdr3_nt: TGCGCCAGCAGCTATAAAGAGACCCAGTACTTC
cdr3_aa: CASSYKETQYF
clone_size: .
v_call: TRBV5-1
j_call: TRBJ2-5
d_call: .

cdr3_nt: TGTGCCAGCAGGCCGGGACAGGGGGGCCATGGCTACACCTTC
cdr3_aa: CASRPGQGGHGYTF
clone_size: .
v_call: TRBV28
j_call: TRBJ1-2
d_call: TRBD1

cdr3_nt: TGTGCCAGCTTACCCGGGACACCCCGCTACAATGAGCAGTTCTTC
cdr3_aa: CASLPGTPRYNEQFF
clone_size: .
v_call: TRBV2
j_call: TRBJ2-1
d_call: .

cdr3_nt: TGTGCCTGGAGTGTCAGTGGCAATCAGCCCCAGCATTTT
cdr3_aa: CAWSVSGNQPQHF
clone_size: .
v_call: TRBV30
j_call: TRBJ1-5
d_call: .

cdr3_nt: TGCGCCAGCACCCGTGGGGGGGACGGATCCTACGAGCAGTACTTC
cdr3_aa: CASTRGGDGSYEQYF
clone_size: .
v_call: TRBV5-1
j_call: TRBJ2-7
d_call: TRBD2

cdr3_nt: TGTGCCAGCAGTTACTCTCGAGGGACTGAAGCTTTCTTT
cdr3_aa: CASSYSRGTEAFF
clone_size: .
v_call: TRBV6-6
j_call: TRBJ1-1
d_call: .

cdr3_nt: TGTGCCAGCAGCCGGACTAGCGGTATATTCTACGAGCAGTACTTC
cdr3_aa: CASSRTSGIFYEQYF
clone_size: .
v_call: TRBV7-9
j_call: TRBJ2-7
d_call: TRBD2

cdr3_nt: TGTGCCAGCTCACCAGTGGACACCTCGAACACTGAAGCTTTCTTT
cdr3_aa: CASSPVDTSNTEAFF
clone_size: .
v_call: TRBV18
j_call: TRBJ1-1
d_call: .

cdr3_nt: TGCGCCAGCAGCTTGGCCAGTTCCGAGCAGTACTTC
cdr3_aa: CASSLASSEQYF
clone_size: .
v_call: TRBV5-1
j_call: TRBJ2-7
d_call: .

cdr3_nt: TGTGCCAGTAGTCCCGACAGGGGTGATACGCAGTATTTT
cdr3_aa: CASSPDRGDTQYF
clone_size: .
v_call: TRBV19
j_call: TRBJ2-3
d_call: TRBD1

cdr3_nt: TGTGCCAGCAACTCCCCTGGTGGAAACACCATATATTTT
cdr3_aa: CASNSPGGNTIYF
clone_size: .
v_call: TRBV25-1
j_call: TRBJ1-3
d_call: .

cdr3_nt: TGTGCCAGCAGTTTCCTGGCTAGCGGAAATGAGCAGTTCTTC
cdr3_aa: CASSFLASGNEQFF
clone_size: .
v_call: TRBV28
j_call: TRBJ2-1
d_call: TRBD2

cdr3_nt: TGTGCCAGCAGCCCCGGGACGGGGGACTACGAGCAGTACTTC
cdr3_aa: CASSPGTGDYEQYF
clone_size: .
v_call: TRBV27
j_call: TRBJ2-7
d_call: .

cdr3_nt: TGCGCCAGCAGCTTAGGGACTAGCGGGCATTACGAGCAGTACTTC
cdr3_aa: CASSLGTSGHYEQYF
clone_size: .
v_call: TRBV5-1
j_call: TRBJ2-7
d_call: TRBD2

cdr3_nt: TGTGCCAGCAGTTTATCACACCTCAACACTGAAGCTTTCTTT
cdr3_aa: CASSLSHLNTEAFF
clone_size: .
v_call: TRBV28
j_call: TRBJ1-1
d_call: .

cdr3_nt: TGCAGCGGCCTCACTCAACCCGCAGGGAACTATGGCTACACCTTC
cdr3_aa: CSGLTQPAGNYGYTF
clone_size: few
v_call: TRBV29-1
j_call: TRBJ1-2
d_call: .

cdr3_nt: TGTGCCAGCAGCTTAGACGGTGGCGGTAGTTCACCCCTCCACTTT
cdr3_aa: CASSLDGGGSSPLHF
clone_size: .
v_call: TRBV7-6
j_call: TRBJ1-6
d_call: .